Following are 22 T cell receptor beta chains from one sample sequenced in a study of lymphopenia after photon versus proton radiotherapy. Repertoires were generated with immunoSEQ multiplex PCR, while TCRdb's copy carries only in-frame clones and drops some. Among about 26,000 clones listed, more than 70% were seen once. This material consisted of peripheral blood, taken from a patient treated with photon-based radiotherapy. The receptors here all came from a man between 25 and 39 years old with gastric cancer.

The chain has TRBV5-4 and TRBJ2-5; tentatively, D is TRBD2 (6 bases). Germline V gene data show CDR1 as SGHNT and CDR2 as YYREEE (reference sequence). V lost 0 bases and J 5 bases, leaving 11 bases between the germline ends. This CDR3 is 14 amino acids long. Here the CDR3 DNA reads TGTGCCAGCAGCTTGGCATGGGGGGTGGAGACCCAGTACTTC. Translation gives CASSLAWGVETQYF.

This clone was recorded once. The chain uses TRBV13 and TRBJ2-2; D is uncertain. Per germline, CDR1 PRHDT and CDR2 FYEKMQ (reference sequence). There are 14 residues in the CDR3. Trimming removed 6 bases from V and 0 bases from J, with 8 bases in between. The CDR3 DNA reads TGTGCCAGCAGTCCCACACCGAACACCGGGGAGCTGTTTTTT. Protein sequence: CASSPTPNTGELFF.

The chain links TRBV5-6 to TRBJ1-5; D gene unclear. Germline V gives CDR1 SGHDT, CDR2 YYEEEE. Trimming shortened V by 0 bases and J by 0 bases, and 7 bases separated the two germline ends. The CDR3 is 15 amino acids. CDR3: CASSLGSYSNQPQHF. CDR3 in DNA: TGTGCCAGCAGCTTGGGGTCCTATAGCAATCAGCCCCAGCATTTT.

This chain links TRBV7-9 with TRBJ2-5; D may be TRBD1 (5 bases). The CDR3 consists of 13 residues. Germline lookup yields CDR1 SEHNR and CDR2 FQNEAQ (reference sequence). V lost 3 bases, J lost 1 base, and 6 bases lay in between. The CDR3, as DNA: TGTGCCAGCAGCTTGGACACCCAAGAGACCCAGTACTTC. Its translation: CASSLDTQETQYF.

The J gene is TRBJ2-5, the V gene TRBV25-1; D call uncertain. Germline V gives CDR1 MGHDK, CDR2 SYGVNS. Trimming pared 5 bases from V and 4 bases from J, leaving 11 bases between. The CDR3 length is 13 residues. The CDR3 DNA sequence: TGTGCCAGCAGTCGAGGATGGGCAGAGACCCAGTACTTC. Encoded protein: CASSRGWAETQYF.

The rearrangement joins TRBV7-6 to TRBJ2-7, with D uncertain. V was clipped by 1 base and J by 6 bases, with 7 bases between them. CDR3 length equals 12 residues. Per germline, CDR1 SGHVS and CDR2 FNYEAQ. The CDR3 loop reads CASSLVWAEQYF. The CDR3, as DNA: TGTGCCAGCAGCTTAGTCTGGGCCGAGCAGTACTTC.

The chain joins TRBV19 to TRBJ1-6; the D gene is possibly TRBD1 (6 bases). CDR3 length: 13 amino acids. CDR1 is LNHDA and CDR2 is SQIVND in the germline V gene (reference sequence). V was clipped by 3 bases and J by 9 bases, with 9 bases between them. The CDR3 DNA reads TGTGCCAGTAGTATCAGGGGAGCTTCACCCCTCCACTTT. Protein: CASSIRGASPLHF. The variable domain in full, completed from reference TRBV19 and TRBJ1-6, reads DGGITQSPKYLFRKEGQNVTLSCEQNLNHDAMYWYRQDPGQGLRLIYYSQIVNDFQKGDIAEGYSVSREKKESFPLTVTSAQKNPTAFYLCASSIRGASPLHFGNGTRLTVT.

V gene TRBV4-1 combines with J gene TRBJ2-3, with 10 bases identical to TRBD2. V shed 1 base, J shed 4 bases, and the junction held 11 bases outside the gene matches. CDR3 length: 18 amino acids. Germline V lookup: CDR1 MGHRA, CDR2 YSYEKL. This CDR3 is CASSQATTSGEPADTQYF. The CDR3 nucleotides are TGCGCCAGCAGCCAAGCTACAACTAGCGGGGAACCCGCAGATACGCAGTATTTT.

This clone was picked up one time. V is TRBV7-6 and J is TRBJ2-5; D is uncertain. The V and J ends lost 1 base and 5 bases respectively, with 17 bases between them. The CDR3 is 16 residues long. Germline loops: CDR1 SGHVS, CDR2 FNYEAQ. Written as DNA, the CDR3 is TGTGCCAGCAGCTTAGGATCCTCCTCGATGTGGGAGACCCAGTACTTC. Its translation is CASSLGSSSMWETQYF.

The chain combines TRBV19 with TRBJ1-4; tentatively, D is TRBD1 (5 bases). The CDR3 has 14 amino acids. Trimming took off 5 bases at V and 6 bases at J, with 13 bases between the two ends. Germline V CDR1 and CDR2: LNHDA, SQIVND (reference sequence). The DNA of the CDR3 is TGTGCCAGTAGTTCTCTCGGGACCCATGAAAAACTGTTTTTT. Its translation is CASSSLGTHEKLFF.

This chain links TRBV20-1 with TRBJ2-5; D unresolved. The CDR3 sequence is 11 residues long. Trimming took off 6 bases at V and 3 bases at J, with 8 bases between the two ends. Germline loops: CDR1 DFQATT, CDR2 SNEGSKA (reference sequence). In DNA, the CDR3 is TGCAGTGCGAGCCCAGAAGAGACCCAGTACTTC. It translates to CSASPEETQYF.

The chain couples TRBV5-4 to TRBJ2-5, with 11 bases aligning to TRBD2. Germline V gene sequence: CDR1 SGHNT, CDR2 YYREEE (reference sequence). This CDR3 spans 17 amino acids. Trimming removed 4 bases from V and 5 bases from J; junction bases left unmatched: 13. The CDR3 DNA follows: TGTGCCAGCAGCCCAAGGACTAGCGGGCAAGAGATTGAGACCCAGTACTTC. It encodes CASSPRTSGQEIETQYF. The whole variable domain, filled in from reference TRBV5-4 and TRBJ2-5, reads ETGVTQSPTHLIKTRGQQVTLRCSSQSGHNTVSWYQQALGQGPQFIFQYYREEENGRGNFPPRFSGLQFPNYSSELNVNALELDDSALYLCASSPRTSGQEIETQYFGPGTRLLVL.

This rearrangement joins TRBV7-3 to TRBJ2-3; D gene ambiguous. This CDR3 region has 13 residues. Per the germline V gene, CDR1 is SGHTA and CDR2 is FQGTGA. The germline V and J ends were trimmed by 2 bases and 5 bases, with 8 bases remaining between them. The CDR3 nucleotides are TGTGCCAGCAGCTTAGCCTACGAAGATACGCAGTATTTT. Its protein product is CASSLAYEDTQYF.

This CDR3 is CASSGGPDTGELFF. CDR3 DNA sequence: TGTGCCAGCTCTGGGGGCCCGGACACCGGGGAGCTGTTTTTT. The J gene is TRBJ2-2, the V gene TRBV7-3; tentatively, D is TRBD1 (6 bases). In germline, CDR1 is SGHTA, CDR2 FQGTGA. The germline V and J ends were trimmed by 8 bases and 3 bases, with 13 bases remaining between them. This CDR3 spans 14 amino acids.

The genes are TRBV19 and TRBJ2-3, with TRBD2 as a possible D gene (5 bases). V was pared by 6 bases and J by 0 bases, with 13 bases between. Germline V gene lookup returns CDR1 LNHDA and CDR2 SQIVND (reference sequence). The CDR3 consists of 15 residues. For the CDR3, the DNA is TGTGCCAGTAGGGACGGAGGTACTAGCACAGATACGCAGTATTTT. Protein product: CASRDGGTSTDTQYF.

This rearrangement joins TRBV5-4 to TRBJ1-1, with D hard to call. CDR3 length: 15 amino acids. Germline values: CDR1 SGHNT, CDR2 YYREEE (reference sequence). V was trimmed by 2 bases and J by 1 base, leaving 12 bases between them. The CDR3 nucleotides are TGTGCCAGCAGCTTTTCGGACGGAAGGAACACTGAAGCTTTCTTT. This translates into CASSFSDGRNTEAFF.

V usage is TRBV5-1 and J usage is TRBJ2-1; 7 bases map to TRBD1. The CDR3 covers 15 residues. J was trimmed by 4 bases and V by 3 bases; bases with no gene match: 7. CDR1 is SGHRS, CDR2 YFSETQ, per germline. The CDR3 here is CASSYSTGRYNEQFF. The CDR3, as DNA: TGCGCCAGCAGCTACTCGACAGGGCGGTACAATGAGCAGTTCTTC. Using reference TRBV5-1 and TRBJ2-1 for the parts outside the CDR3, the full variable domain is KAGVTQTPRYLIKTRGQQVTLSCSPISGHRSVSWYQQTPGQGLQFLFEYFSETQRNKGNFPGRFSGRQFSNSRSEMNVSTLELGDSALYLCASSYSTGRYNEQFFGPGTRLTVL.

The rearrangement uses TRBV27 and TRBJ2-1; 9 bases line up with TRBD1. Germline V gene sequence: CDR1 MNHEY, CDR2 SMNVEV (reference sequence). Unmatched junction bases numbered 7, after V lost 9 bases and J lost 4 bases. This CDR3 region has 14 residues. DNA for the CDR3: TGTGCCAGTAAACCGGGACAGGGTTACAATGAGCAGTTCTTC. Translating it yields CASKPGQGYNEQFF.

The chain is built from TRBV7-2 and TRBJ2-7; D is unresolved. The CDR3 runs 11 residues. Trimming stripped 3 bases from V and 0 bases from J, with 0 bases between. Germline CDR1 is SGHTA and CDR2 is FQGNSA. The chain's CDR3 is CASSFSYEQYF. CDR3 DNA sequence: TGTGCCAGCAGCTTCTCCTACGAGCAGTACTTC.

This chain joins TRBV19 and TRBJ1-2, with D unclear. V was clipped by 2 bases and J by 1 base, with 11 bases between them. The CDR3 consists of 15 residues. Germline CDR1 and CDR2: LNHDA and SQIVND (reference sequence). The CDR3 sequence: CASSITRENNYGYTF. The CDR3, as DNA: TGTGCCAGTAGTATAACCCGGGAGAATAACTATGGCTACACCTTC.

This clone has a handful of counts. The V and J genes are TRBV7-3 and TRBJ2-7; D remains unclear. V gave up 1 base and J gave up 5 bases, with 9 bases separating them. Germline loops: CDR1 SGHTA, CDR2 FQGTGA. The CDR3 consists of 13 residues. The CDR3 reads CASSLRPLHEQYF. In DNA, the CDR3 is TGTGCCAGCAGCTTAAGACCCCTTCACGAGCAGTACTTC.

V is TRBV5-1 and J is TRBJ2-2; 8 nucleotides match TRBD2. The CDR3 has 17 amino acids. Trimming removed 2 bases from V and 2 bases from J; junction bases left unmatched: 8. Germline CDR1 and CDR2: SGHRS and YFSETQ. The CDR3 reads CASSFFTGGHNTGELFF. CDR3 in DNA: TGCGCCAGCAGCTTCTTTACGGGGGGGCATAACACCGGGGAGCTGTTTTTT. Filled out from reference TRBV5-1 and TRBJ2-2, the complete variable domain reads KAGVTQTPRYLIKTRGQQVTLSCSPISGHRSVSWYQQTPGQGLQFLFEYFSETQRNKGNFPGRFSGRQFSNSRSEMNVSTLELGDSALYLCASSFFTGGHNTGELFFGEGSRLTVL.